This is a list of T cell receptor beta chains from one sample in a study of cytomegalovirus exposure and HLA in healthy donors. Repertoires were generated with immunoSEQ multiplex PCR, while TCRdb's copy carries only in-frame clones and drops some. The sample has about 160,000 clones, just under 90% seen once. The sample taken for sequencing was PBMCs. The receptors were gathered from a woman younger than 35 in good health and CMV-seropositive. CDR3s include the opening cysteine and the closing phenylalanine or tryptophan. Each record gives: clone size, V gene, D gene, CDR3 length, J gene, CDR3 protein, CDR3 DNA. D genes are given only for firm matches. Size values are once, few and many counts, or a class for expanded clones, and some rows have none.

>-|TRBV5-1|TRBD2|14|TRBJ2-7
CASSLEAGTYEQYF
TGCGCCAGCAGCTTAGAAGCGGGGACCTACGAGCAGTACTTC
>-|TRBV6-1|-|12|TRBJ2-5
CASSRDKETQYF
TGTGCCAGCAGTAGAGACAAAGAGACCCAGTACTTC
>-|TRBV19|TRBD2|19|TRBJ2-3
CASTMGPAGVGGSTDTQYF
TGTGCCAGTACCATGGGGCCGGCGGGAGTAGGAGGGAGCACAGATACGCAGTATTTT
>-|TRBV2|TRBD1|14|TRBJ1-3
CASSVGGGRNTIYF
TGTGCCAGCAGTGTAGGGGGCGGGCGGAACACCATATATTTT
>-|TRBV10-1|TRBD2|17|TRBJ2-1
CASSPWSSGRPYNEQFF
TGCGCCAGCAGTCCCTGGTCGAGCGGGAGACCCTACAATGAGCAGTTCTTC
>-|TRBV5-5|-|15|TRBJ1-1
CASSQTGFYYTEAFF
TGTGCCAGCAGCCAAACAGGGTTCTACTACACTGAAGCTTTCTTT
>-|TRBV27|TRBD1|18|TRBJ2-1
CASSLLTGGKSSYNEQFF
TGTGCCAGCAGTTTATTAACAGGGGGGAAAAGCTCCTACAATGAGCAGTTCTTC
>-|TRBV5-6|-|16|TRBJ2-3
CASSLEVTGSTDTQYF
TGTGCCAGCAGCTTGGAAGTAACAGGATCCACAGATACGCAGTATTTT
>-|TRBV7-8|-|15|TRBJ2-7
CASNPRGGMVYEQYF
TGTGCCAGCAACCCCCGGGGTGGAATGGTTTACGAGCAGTACTTC
>once|TRBV27|TRBD1|14|TRBJ2-7
CASSLATGIYEQYF
TGTGCCAGCAGTTTGGCGACAGGGATCTACGAGCAGTACTTC
>-|TRBV18|TRBD1|15|TRBJ2-1
CASSNQGATGNEQFF
TGTGCCAGCTCAAACCAGGGGGCTACAGGCAATGAGCAGTTCTTC
>-|TRBV10-2|TRBD2|15|TRBJ2-7
CASRAALAGVVEQYF
TGCGCCAGCAGAGCAGCCCTAGCGGGAGTGGTCGAGCAGTACTTC
>-|TRBV7-8|TRBD1|15|TRBJ2-1
CASSLGTGILNEQFF
TGTGCCAGCAGCTTAGGGACAGGGATCCTAAATGAGCAGTTCTTC
>-|TRBV15|TRBD2|15|TRBJ2-1
CATGTSGYSYNEQFF
TGTGCCACCGGGACTAGCGGGTACTCCTACAATGAGCAGTTCTTC
>-|TRBV25-1|-|15|TRBJ2-2
CASIPGTPSSGELFF
TGTGCCAGCATACCCGGGACACCCTCGAGTGGGGAGCTGTTTTTT